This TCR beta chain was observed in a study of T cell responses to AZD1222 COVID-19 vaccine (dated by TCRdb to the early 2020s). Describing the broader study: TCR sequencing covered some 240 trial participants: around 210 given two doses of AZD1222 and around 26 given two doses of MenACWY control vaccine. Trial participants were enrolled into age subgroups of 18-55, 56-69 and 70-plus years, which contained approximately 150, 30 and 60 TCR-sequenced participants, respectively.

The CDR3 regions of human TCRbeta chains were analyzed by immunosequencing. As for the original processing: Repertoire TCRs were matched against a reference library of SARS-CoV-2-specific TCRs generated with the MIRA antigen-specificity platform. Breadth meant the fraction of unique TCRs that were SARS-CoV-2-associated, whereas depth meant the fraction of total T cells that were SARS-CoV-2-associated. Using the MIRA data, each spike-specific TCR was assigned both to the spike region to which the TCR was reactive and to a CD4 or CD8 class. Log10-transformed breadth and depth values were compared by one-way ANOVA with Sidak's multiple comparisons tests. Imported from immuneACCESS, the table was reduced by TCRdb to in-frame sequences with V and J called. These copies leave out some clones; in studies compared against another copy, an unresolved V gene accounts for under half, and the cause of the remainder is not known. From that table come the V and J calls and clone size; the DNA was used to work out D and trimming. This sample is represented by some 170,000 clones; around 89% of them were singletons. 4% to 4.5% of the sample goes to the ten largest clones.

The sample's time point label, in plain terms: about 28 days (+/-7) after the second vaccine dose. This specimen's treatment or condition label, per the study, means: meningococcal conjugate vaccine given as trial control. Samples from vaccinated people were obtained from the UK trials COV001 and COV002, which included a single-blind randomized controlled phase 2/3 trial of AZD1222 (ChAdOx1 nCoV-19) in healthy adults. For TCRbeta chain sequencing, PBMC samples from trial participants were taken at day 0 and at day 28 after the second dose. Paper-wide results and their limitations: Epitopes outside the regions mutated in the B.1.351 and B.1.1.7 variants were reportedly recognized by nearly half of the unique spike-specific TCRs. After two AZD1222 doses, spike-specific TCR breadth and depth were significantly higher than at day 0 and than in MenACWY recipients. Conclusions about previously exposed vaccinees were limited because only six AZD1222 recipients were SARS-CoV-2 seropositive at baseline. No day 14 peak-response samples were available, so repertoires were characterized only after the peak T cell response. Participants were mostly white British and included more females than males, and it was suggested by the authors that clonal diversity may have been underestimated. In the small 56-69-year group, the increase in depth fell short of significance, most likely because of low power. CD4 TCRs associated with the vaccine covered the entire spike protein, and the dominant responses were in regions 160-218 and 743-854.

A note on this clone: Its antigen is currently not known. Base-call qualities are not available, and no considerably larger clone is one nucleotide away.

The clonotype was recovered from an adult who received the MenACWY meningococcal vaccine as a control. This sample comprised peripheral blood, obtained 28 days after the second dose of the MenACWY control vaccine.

CDR3 protein: CASRDTGGNGNTIYF. The DNA is as follows: TGTGCCAGCAGAGACACTGGGGGCAATGGAAACACCATATATTTT. The rearranged segments are TRBV25-1 and TRBJ1-3; perhaps TRBD1 is the D gene, with 6 bases matching. V gives up 6 bases and J gives up 3 bases, and the segment between their germline ends measures 15 bases. Inclusive of the bounding cysteine and phenylalanine, the CDR3 is 15 residues long. Left in the record is the CDR3 DNA by itself, 45 bases read in frame from the first base. In the germline V gene, CDR1 corresponds to MGHDK and CDR2 to SYGVNS.